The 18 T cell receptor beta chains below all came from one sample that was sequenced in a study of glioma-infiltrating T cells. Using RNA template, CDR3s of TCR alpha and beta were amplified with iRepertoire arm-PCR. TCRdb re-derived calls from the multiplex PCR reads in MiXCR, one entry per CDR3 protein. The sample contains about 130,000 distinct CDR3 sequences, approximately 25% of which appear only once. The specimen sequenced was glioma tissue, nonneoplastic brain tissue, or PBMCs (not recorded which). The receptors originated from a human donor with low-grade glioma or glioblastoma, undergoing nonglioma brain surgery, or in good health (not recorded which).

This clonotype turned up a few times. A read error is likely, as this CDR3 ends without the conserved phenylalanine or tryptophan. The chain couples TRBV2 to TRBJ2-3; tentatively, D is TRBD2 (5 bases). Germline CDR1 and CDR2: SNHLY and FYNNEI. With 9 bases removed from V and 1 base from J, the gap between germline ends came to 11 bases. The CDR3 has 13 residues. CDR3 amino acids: CASAPRGTDTQYL. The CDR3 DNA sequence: TGTGCCAGTGCCCCGCGGGGCACAGATACGCAGTATCTT.

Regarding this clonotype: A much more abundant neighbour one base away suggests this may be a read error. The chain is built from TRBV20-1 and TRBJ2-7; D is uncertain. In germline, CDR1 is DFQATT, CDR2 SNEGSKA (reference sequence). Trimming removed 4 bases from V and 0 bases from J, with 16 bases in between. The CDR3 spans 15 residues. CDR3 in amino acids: CSATHFQVSSYEQYF. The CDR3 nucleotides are TGCAGTGCTACCCATTTCCAGGTGAGCTCCTACGAGCAGTACTTC.

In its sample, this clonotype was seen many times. The CDR3 loop is CASSTGTDQETQYF. DNA for the CDR3: TGTGCCAGCAGTACTGGGACAGACCAAGAGACCCAGTACTTC. The chain carries TRBV6-1 and TRBJ2-5; 7 bases line up with TRBD1. V dropped 5 bases and J dropped 0; count of bases not matched to a gene: 3. This CDR3 is 14 amino acids long. Germline V gene sequence: CDR1 MNHNS, CDR2 SASEGT.

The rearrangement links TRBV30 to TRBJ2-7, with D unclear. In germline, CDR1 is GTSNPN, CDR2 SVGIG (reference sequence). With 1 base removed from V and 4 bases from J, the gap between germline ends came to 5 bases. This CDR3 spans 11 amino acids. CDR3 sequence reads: CAWSDRYEQYF. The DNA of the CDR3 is TGTGCCTGGAGTGATAGGTACGAGCAGTACTTC. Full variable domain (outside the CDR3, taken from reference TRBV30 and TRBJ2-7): SQTIHQWPATLVQPVGSPLSLECTVEGTSNPNLYWYRQAAGRGLQLLFYSVGIGQISSEVPQNLSASRPQDRQFILSSKKLLLSDSGFYLCAWSDRYEQYFGPGTRLTVT.

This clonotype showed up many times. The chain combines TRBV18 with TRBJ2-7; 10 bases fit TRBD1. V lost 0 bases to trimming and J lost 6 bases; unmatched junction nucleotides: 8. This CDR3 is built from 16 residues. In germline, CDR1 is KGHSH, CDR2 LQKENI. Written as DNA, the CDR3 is TGTGCCAGCTCACCACCGGGACAGGGGCCGGGGGGCGAGCAGTACTTC. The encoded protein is CASSPPGQGPGGEQYF.

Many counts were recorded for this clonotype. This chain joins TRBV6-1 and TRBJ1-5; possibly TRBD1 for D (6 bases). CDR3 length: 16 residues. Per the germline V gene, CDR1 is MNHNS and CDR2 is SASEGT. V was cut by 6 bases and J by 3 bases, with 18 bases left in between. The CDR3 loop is CASRSLAGVYNQPQHF. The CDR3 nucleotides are TGTGCCAGCAGATCCCTCGCAGGGGTGTACAATCAGCCCCAGCATTTT.

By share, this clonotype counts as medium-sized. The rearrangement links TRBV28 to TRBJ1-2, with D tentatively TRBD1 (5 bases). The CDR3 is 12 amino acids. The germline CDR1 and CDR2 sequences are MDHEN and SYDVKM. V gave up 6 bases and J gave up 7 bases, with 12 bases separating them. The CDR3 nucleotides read TGTGCCAGCAGCTCAGGGTCAAGTGGCTACACCTTC. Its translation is CASSSGSSGYTF.

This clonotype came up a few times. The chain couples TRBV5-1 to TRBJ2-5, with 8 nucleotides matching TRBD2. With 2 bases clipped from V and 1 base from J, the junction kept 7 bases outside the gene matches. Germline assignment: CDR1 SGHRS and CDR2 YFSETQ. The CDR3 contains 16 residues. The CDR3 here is CASSFRLARPQETQYF. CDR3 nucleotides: TGCGCCAGCAGCTTCAGACTAGCGCGACCCCAAGAGACCCAGTACTTC.

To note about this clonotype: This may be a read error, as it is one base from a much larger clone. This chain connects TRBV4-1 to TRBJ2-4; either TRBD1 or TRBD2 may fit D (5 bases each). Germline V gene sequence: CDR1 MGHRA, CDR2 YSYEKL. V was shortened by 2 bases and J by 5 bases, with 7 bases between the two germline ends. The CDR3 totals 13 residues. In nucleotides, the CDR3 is TGCGCCAGCAGCCAAAGAGGGGAAAACATTCAGTACTTC. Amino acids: CASSQRGENIQYF.

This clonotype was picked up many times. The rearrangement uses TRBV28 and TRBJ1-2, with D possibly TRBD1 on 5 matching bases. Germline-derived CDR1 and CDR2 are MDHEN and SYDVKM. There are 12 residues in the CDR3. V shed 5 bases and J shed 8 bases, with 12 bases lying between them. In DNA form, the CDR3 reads TGTGCCAGCAGTGATACAGGTGGCGGCTACACCTTC. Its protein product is CASSDTGGGYTF.

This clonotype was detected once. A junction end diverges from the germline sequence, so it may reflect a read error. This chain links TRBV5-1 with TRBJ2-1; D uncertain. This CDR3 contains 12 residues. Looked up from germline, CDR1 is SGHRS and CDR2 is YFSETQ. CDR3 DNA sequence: TGCGCCATCAGCTTGGAATACAATGAGCAGTTCTTC. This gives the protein CAISLEYNEQFF.

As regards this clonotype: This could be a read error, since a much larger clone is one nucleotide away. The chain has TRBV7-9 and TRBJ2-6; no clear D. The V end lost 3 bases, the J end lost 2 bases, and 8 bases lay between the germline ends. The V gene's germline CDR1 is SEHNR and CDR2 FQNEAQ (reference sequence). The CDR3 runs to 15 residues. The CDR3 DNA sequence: TGTGCCAGCAGCTTTTGGAGCCCTGGGGCCAACGTCCTGACTTTC. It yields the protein CASSFWSPGANVLTF.

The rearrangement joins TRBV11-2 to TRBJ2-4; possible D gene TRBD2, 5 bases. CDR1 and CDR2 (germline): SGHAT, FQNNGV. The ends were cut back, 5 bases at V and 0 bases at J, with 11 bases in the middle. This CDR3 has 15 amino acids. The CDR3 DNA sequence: TGTGCCAGCAGCCCCAGTGAGGGAGCCAAAAACATTCAGTACTTC. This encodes CASSPSEGAKNIQYF.

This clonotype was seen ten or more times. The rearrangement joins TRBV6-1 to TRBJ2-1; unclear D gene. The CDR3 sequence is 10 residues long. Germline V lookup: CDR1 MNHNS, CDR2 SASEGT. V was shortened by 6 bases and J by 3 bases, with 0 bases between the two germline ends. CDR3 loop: CASSYNEQFF. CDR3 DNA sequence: TGTGCCAGCAGCTACAATGAGCAGTTCTTC.

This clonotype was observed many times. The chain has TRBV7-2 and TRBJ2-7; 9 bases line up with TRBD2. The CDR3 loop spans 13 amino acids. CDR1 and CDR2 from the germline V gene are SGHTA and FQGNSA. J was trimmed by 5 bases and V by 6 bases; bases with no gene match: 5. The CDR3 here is CASRPSGTNEQYF. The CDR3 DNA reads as TGTGCCAGCAGACCTAGCGGGACAAACGAGCAGTACTTC.

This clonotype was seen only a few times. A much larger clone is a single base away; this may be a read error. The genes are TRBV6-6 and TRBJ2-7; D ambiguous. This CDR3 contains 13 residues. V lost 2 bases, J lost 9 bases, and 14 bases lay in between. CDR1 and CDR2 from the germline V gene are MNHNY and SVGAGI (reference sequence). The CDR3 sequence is CASSYATLKGQYF. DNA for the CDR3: TGTGCCAGCAGTTACGCTACCCTCAAGGGGCAGTACTTC.

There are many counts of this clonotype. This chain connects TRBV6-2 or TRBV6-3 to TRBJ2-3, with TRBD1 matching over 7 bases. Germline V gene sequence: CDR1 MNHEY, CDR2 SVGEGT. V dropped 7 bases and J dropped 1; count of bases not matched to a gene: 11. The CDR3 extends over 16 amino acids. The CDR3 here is CASNNPGTEGTDTQYF. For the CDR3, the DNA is TGTGCCAGCAATAACCCCGGGACAGAAGGCACAGATACGCAGTATTTT.

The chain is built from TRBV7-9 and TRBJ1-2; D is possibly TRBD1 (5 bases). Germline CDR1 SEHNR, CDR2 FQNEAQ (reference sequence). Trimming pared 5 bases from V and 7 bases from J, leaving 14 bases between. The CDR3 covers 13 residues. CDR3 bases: TGTGCCAGCAGCCTAGGAGGGGTTTCTGGCTACACCTTC. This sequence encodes CASSLGGVSGYTF.